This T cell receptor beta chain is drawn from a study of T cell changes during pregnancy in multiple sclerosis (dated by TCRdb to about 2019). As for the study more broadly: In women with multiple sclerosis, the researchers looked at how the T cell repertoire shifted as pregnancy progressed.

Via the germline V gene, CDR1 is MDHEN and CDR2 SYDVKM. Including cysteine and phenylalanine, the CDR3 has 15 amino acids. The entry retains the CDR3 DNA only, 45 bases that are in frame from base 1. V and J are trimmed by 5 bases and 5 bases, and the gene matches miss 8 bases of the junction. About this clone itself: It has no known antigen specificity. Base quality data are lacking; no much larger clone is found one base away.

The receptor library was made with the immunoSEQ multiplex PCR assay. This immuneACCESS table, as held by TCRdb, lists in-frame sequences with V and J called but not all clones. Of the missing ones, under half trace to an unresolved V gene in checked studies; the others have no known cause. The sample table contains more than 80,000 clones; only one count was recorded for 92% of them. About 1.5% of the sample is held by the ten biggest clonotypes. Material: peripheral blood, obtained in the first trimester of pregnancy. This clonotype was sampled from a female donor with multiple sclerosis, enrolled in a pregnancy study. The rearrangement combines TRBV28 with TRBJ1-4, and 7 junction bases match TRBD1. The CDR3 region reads CASSPGTVQNEKLFF. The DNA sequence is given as TGTGCCAGCAGTCCAGGGACAGTTCAGAATGAAAAACTGTTTTTT.